Shown below are 16 T cell receptor beta chains from a single sample sequenced in a study of T cell responses to AZD1222 COVID-19 vaccine. Sequenced by immunoSEQ multiplex PCR; TCRdb stores in-frame clones only, minus some. The top ten hold about 1.5% of the sample, which has 100,000 or so clones, just over 85% seen once. This specimen was peripheral blood, taken on day 0 of AZD1222 vaccination. The receptor source for this set is an adult in good health.

The rearrangement links TRBV19 to TRBJ1-2; the D is unclear. The CDR3 loop spans 13 amino acids. In germline, CDR1 is LNHDA, CDR2 SQIVND (reference sequence). Trimming stripped 5 bases from V and 4 bases from J, with 11 bases between. The CDR3 is CASSPSLGYGYTF. In nucleotides, the CDR3 is TGTGCCAGTAGTCCCTCTTTGGGCTATGGCTACACCTTC.

This sequence joins TRBV9 and TRBJ2-4; 14 bases agree with TRBD2. Germline trimming cut 0 bases from V and 2 bases from J; bases unmatched to any gene: 4. The CDR3 length is 18 residues. Germline loops: CDR1 SGDLS, CDR2 YYNGEE. DNA for the CDR3: TGTGCCAGCAGCGTAGGGGGACTAGCGGGAGATACCAAAAACATTCAGTACTTC. It translates to CASSVGGLAGDTKNIQYF.

The sample holds a few counts of this clone. This chain connects TRBV7-5 to TRBJ1-5; the D segment call TRBD1 is taken from the table without a DNA check. TRBV7-5 is described as a pseudogene. The CDR3 has 16 residues. CDR3 nucleotide sequence: TGTGTCAGAAGCGCATCAACAGGGGGCCCGGATCAGCCCCAGCATTTT. Translation gives CVRSASTGGPDQPQHF.

The chain recombines TRBV6-4 with TRBJ1-2, with D maybe TRBD1 (6 bases). In germline, CDR1 is MRHNA, CDR2 SNTAGT. The CDR3 length is 13 residues. Trimming took off 6 bases at V and 2 bases at J, with 10 bases between the two ends. The CDR3 protein is CASSETGNYGYTF. The DNA for the CDR3 is TGTGCCAGCAGCGAAACAGGGAACTATGGCTACACCTTC.

The chain has TRBV27 and TRBJ2-5, with D possibly TRBD1 on 6 matching bases. This CDR3 comprises 14 residues. Trimming pared 3 bases from V and 4 bases from J, leaving 12 bases between. Germline CDR1 and CDR2: MNHEY and SMNVEV (reference sequence). This CDR3 is CASSFIGGGETQYF. CDR3 nucleotides: TGTGCCAGCAGTTTTATAGGGGGTGGAGAGACCCAGTACTTC.

This clone was picked up a small number of times. The chain is built from TRBV27 and TRBJ1-2; the D gene is possibly TRBD1 (6 bases). This CDR3 contains 13 residues. V was cut by 5 bases and J by 2 bases, with 9 bases left in between. Germline lookup yields CDR1 MNHEY and CDR2 SMNVEV (reference sequence). The CDR3 DNA reads as TGTGCCAGCAGTCCACAGGGAAACTATGGCTACACCTTC. It codes for CASSPQGNYGYTF.

Only one count was recorded for this clone. This chain uses TRBV7-6 with TRBJ2-2; D ambiguous. Germline assignment: CDR1 SGHVS and CDR2 FNYEAQ. Trimming cost V 0 bases and J 4 bases, with 9 bases left between them. The CDR3 contains 15 residues. The CDR3 region is CASSLALGGTGELFF. CDR3 DNA sequence: TGTGCCAGCAGCTTAGCCCTCGGCGGCACCGGGGAGCTGTTTTTT.

The sample holds a few counts of this clone. This rearrangement joins TRBV3-1 (or the pseudogene TRBV3-2) to TRBJ2-7; 10 positions agree with TRBD2. From germline, CDR1 is LGHDT and CDR2 YNNKEL (reference sequence). The CDR3 length is 16 residues. The V and J ends lost 3 bases and 3 bases, in that order; junction bases with no gene match: 8. The DNA of the CDR3 is TGTGCCAGCAGCCAGGTAACGTCTAGCGGGAGCTACGAGCAGTACTTC. Its protein product is CASSQVTSSGSYEQYF.

V is TRBV3-1 (or the pseudogene TRBV3-2) and J is TRBJ1-4; D unresolved. There are 13 residues in the CDR3. Trimming took 0 bases from V and 8 from J, leaving 7 bases between them. CDR1 and CDR2 (germline): LGHDT, YNNKEL (reference sequence). CDR3 coding DNA: TGTGCCAGCAGCCAAGATCCGCTCGAAAAACTGTTTTTT. Its translation is CASSQDPLEKLFF.

The chain has TRBV7-2 and TRBJ2-5; 7 positions agree with TRBD2. The CDR3 runs to 16 residues. Trimming removed 1 base from V and 4 bases from J; junction bases left unmatched: 9. The germline V gene has CDR1 SGHTA and CDR2 FQGNSA. In DNA form, the CDR3 reads TGTGCCAGCAGCTTAGGGTGGGCTAGCGGAGGAGAGACCCAGTACTTC. Protein sequence: CASSLGWASGGETQYF.

CDR3 region: CASSLLERKLFF. In nucleotides, the CDR3 is TGTGCCAGCAGTTTATTGGAGCGTAAATTGTTTTTT. The rearrangement uses TRBV28 and TRBJ1-4; no clear D gene. Per germline, CDR1 MDHEN and CDR2 SYDVKM. The CDR3 is made up of 12 amino acids. The V end lost 1 base, the J end lost 15 bases, and 12 bases lay between the germline ends.

The DNA for the CDR3 is TGTGCCAGCAGCCTAGGGTGGGGGCAGCCTTTACAGTACTTC. Its translation: CASSLGWGQPLQYF. The chain has TRBV7-2 and TRBJ2-7; tentatively, D is TRBD1 (6 bases). V was clipped by 5 bases and J by 10 bases, with 21 bases between them. Germline lookup yields CDR1 SGHTA and CDR2 FQGNSA. The CDR3 has 14 amino acids.

V is TRBV7-9 and J is TRBJ1-1; D not certain. Per the germline V gene, CDR1 is SEHNR and CDR2 is FQNEAQ (reference sequence). The length of the CDR3 is 13 residues. V was pared by 5 bases and J by 2 bases, with 9 bases between. The CDR3 region has the DNA TGTGCCAGCAGCCCACAGCTTAACACTGAAGCTTTCTTT. Protein product: CASSPQLNTEAFF.

The rearrangement links TRBV5-1 to TRBJ2-7; TRBD1 agrees at 10 bases. The germline V gene encodes CDR1 SGHRS and CDR2 YFSETQ. After removal of 6 bases from V and 6 bases from J, the junction contained 9 bases not matched to a gene. The CDR3 runs to 14 residues. The CDR3, as DNA: TGCGCCAGCAATCCGGAGGGACAGGGGAGCGAGCAGTACTTC. Translation gives CASNPEGQGSEQYF.

The chain is built from TRBV18 and TRBJ1-1, with a tentative D call TRBD1 (6 bases). Per the germline V gene, CDR1 is KGHSH and CDR2 is LQKENI. Trimming stripped 8 bases from V and 0 bases from J, with 10 bases between. CDR3 length equals 13 residues. CDR3 amino acids: CASAGEMNTEAFF. The CDR3 DNA follows: TGTGCCAGCGCAGGGGAGATGAACACTGAAGCTTTCTTT.

In its sample, this clone was seen once. V is TRBV2 and J is TRBJ2-5, with 9 nucleotides matching TRBD2. From germline, CDR1 is SNHLY and CDR2 FYNNEI. The ends lost 3 bases at V and 5 bases at J; junction bases unmatched: 10. The CDR3 is 16 residues long. This CDR3 is CASSDVAGGTRETQYF. In DNA form, the CDR3 reads TGTGCCAGCAGTGATGTTGCGGGAGGGACACGGGAGACCCAGTACTTC.